The clone carrying this TCR beta chain was counted a single time. Its matching antigen is unknown. The record originates from a study of somatic mutations in cytotoxic T cells in rheumatoid arthritis. Notes on the study in general: For about an eighth of the roughly 60 patients, a single CD8+ clone accounted for more than 20% of CD8+ cells. Nobody adjusted the slight TRBV07 underrepresentation in rheumatoid arthritis patients for multiple comparisons.

Clones were read by immunoSEQ multiplex PCR, and TCRdb kept only the in-frame ones, dropping some. The sample has some 7,800 clones; about 90% are singletons. Germline CDR1 is MNHEY and CDR2 is SVGAGI. There are 15 residues in the CDR3. The ends lost 5 bases at V and 4 bases at J; junction bases unmatched: 7. This clonotype was sampled from a man in his forties or fifties with rheumatoid arthritis. This sequence joins TRBV6-5 and TRBJ2-1; 8 bases are a match to TRBD1. Source material: CD8+ T cells sorted from blood. CDR3 nucleotides: TGTGCCAGCAGTGCCTACGGACAGGGTTACAATGAGCAGTTCTTC. This gives the protein CASSAYGQGYNEQFF.